The 18 T cell receptor beta chains presented below share a single source sample, sequenced in a study of tumor-infiltrating lymphocytes in oesophageal squamous cell carcinoma (dated by TCRdb to the mid-2010s). Library creation used PCR. The data were produced on an Illumina HiSeq 2000. Starting from the raw public reads, TCRdb applied fastp trimming at Q25, assembled clones with MiXCR and retained in-frame beta chains. Rows merge per CDR3 protein into single entries with the most common DNA and genes. The sample profile shows some 22,000 distinct CDR3 sequences; about 35% of them were found once. The ten largest make up about 12% of the sample. Sample: esophageal tumor tissue. The receptors derive from a male donor with esophageal squamous cell carcinoma.

Within the sample, this clonotype is medium-sized. The J gene is TRBJ1-1, the V gene TRBV12-3 or TRBV12-4, with 7 bases identical to TRBD1. The CDR3 consists of 16 residues. The V and J ends lost 3 bases and 1 base, in that order; junction bases with no gene match: 8. The CDR3 sequence: CASSFFSRQGNTEAFF. The CDR3 DNA is TGTGCCAGCAGTTTTTTCTCGAGACAGGGGAACACTGAAGCTTTCTTT.

V usage is TRBV2 and J usage is TRBJ2-7; 14 positions agree with TRBD2. Judging by the DNA end, TRBJ2-5 fits better; the J call may be wrong. CDR1 and CDR2 from the germline V gene are SNHLY and FYNNEI. The CDR3 extends over 16 amino acids. The CDR3 nucleotides read TGTGCCAGCAGGGCCGGGACTAGCGGGAGCGGAGAGACCCAGTACTTC. It translates to CASRAGTSGSGETQYF.

The chain uses TRBV5-1 and TRBJ2-4; no reliable D call. The V gene's germline CDR1 is SGHRS and CDR2 YFSETQ. The CDR3 sequence is 14 residues long. V was shortened by 4 bases and J by 13 bases, with 21 bases between the two germline ends. This CDR3 is CASSVLQSYNEQYF. DNA for the CDR3: TGCGCCAGCAGCGTATTGCAATCCTACAATGAGCAGTACTTC.

V usage is TRBV28 and J usage is TRBJ2-5; 11 positions match TRBD2. The J call may not be correct, given that the DNA end is closer to TRBJ2-1. The V gene's germline CDR1 is MDHEN and CDR2 SYDVKM. The CDR3 is made up of 17 amino acids. The CDR3 loop reads CASSSPLLAGGFNEQFF. CDR3 DNA: TGTGCCAGCAGTTCCCCCCTTTTAGCGGGAGGGTTTAATGAGCAGTTCTTC.

The rearrangement links TRBV12-3 or TRBV12-4 to TRBJ2-7; TRBD1 agrees at 10 bases. The J call may be wrong; the DNA end is better matched by TRBJ2-5. CDR3 size: 14 residues. CDR3 in DNA: TGTGCCAGCAGTATCGGACAGGGGGTTGAGACCCAGTACTTC. It translates to CASSIGQGVETQYF.

This clonotype was counted ten times or more. The rearrangement uses TRBV12-3 or TRBV12-4 and TRBJ2-3, with a tentative D call TRBD1 (7 bases). Trimming removed 7 bases from V and 6 bases from J, with 20 bases in between. CDR3 length: 15 amino acids. In nucleotides, the CDR3 is TGTGCCAGCACCCTTCAGCAGGGGGGCTGGGATACGCAGTATTTT. The encoded protein is CASTLQQGGWDTQYF.

About this clonotype itself: A much bigger clone sits one base away, suggesting this may be a read error. J is TRBJ2-5 and V is TRBV25-1; 11 bases match TRBD2. V lost 2 bases, J lost 11 bases, and 7 bases stayed unmatched. CDR3 size: 14 residues. Germline V CDR1 and CDR2: MGHDK, SYGVNS. The CDR3 loop is CASSETSGSTEQYF. The CDR3 nucleotides read TGTGCCAGCAGTGAAACTAGCGGGAGTACTGAGCAGTACTTC.

There are many counts of this clonotype. The J gene is TRBJ2-5, the V gene TRBV27, with TRBD1 as a possible D gene (6 bases). The V end was cut by 1 base, the J end by 0 bases, with 6 bases between. The CDR3 contains 14 residues. CDR1 MNHEY and CDR2 SMNVEV come from the germline V gene (reference sequence). This CDR3 is CASSLWGHQETQYF. The CDR3 nucleotides are TGTGCCAGCAGTTTATGGGGGCACCAAGAGACCCAGTACTTC.

V and J are TRBV7-4 and TRBJ2-7; 7 nucleotides align to TRBD2. Near its end, the DNA agrees better with TRBJ2-5, so the J call may be wrong. The CDR3 is made up of 14 amino acids. Looked up from germline, CDR1 is SGHVT and CDR2 is SQSDAQ. CDR3 region: CASSLAGGGETQYF. CDR3 in DNA: TGTGCCAGCAGCTTAGCGGGCGGGGGAGAGACCCAGTACTTC.

V and J are TRBV7-3 and TRBJ2-3; the D call may be TRBD1 or TRBD2 (7 bases each). Germline CDR1 is SGHTA and CDR2 is FQGTGA. CDR3 length: 15 residues. Trimming pared 4 bases from V and 4 bases from J, leaving 15 bases between. This chain's CDR3 is CASSSSTGRADTQYF. The CDR3, as DNA: TGTGCCAGCAGCTCATCGACAGGGAGGGCAGATACGCAGTATTTT.

J is TRBJ2-5 and V is TRBV6-5; 7 positions match TRBD1. This CDR3 has 13 amino acids. Germline CDR1 and CDR2: MNHEY and SVGAGI. The J segment lost 2 bases and the V segment lost 5 bases, leaving 2 bases of the junction unmatched. The CDR3 sequence: CASSRQGQETQYF. CDR3 nucleotide sequence: TGTGCCAGCAGTCGACAGGGACAAGAGACCCAGTACTTC.

The J gene is TRBJ2-3, the V gene TRBV10-2; no reliable D call. The J call may be incorrect, as the DNA end agrees better with TRBJ2-7. The CDR3 has 14 residues. The germline V gene encodes CDR1 WSHSY and CDR2 SAAADI. The CDR3 DNA follows: TGCGCCAGCAATAAGGTTACAAACACCGGGGAGCAGTACTTC. Amino acid sequence: CASNKVTNTGEQYF.

This clonotype was seen more than once but under ten times. The genes are TRBV6-1 and TRBJ1-1; D unresolved. This CDR3 contains 13 residues. V was cut by 4 bases and J by 0 bases, with 6 bases left in between. Germline CDR1 and CDR2: MNHNS and SASEGT. As DNA, the CDR3 is TGTGCCAGCAGTGCCCCGGTGAACACTGAAGCTTTCTTT. Its protein product is CASSAPVNTEAFF.

By its share, this clonotype is medium-sized. The chain is built from TRBV7-9 and TRBJ2-1; 7 bases map to TRBD1. The germline V gene has CDR1 SEHNR and CDR2 FQNEAQ (reference sequence). The CDR3 is 16 amino acids. V shed 5 bases, J shed 0 bases, and the junction held 7 bases outside the gene matches. CDR3 protein: CASSPRQGSSYNEQFF. The CDR3 DNA is TGTGCCAGCAGCCCCCGACAGGGAAGCTCCTACAATGAGCAGTTCTTC.

This clonotype was seen many times. V and J are TRBV5-1 and TRBJ2-1, with D possibly TRBD1 on 5 matching bases. This CDR3 contains 15 residues. Germline-derived CDR1 and CDR2 are SGHRS and YFSETQ. Deletions cut 4 bases from V and 8 bases from J, with 19 bases between. CDR3 sequence: CASSRGPGITDEQFF. In DNA form, the CDR3 reads TGCGCCAGCAGCCGCGGACCAGGGATCACCGATGAGCAGTTCTTC.

About this clonotype: A much bigger clone sits one base away, suggesting this may be a read error. The J gene is TRBJ1-6, the V gene TRBV11-2, with a weak D call TRBD2 (5 bases). The J call may be wrong; the DNA end is better matched by TRBJ2-1. Germline lookup yields CDR1 SGHAT and CDR2 FQNNGV. The CDR3 consists of 14 residues. The CDR3 here is CASSFGRGLLTQFF. In DNA form, the CDR3 reads TGTGCCAGCAGCTTTGGACGGGGATTGTTGACCCAGTTCTTC.

V usage is TRBV11-1 and J usage is TRBJ2-6; TRBD1 is a possible D gene (6 bases). The DNA end is a closer match to TRBJ2-1, so the J assignment may be wrong. The CDR3 contains 13 residues. CDR1 is SGHAT, CDR2 FQDESV, per germline (reference sequence). The CDR3 here is CASRAGEYDTQFF. For the CDR3, the DNA is TGTGCCAGCCGCGCAGGGGAATACGATACGCAGTTCTTC.

Only a few counts were recorded for this clonotype. The rearrangement joins TRBV6-1 to TRBJ1-6; TRBD1 matches 10 bases. CDR1 MNHNS and CDR2 SASEGT come from the germline V gene. CDR3 length equals 15 residues. V dropped 7 bases and J dropped 5; count of bases not matched to a gene: 5. CDR3: CASISGTGDNSPLHF. The CDR3 DNA reads TGTGCCAGCATCTCCGGGACAGGGGATAATTCACCCCTCCACTTT.